The T cell receptor beta chain described here comes from a study of blood T cell repertoires in COVID-19. The wider study: Researchers got acute and convalescent COVID-19 samples from the United States, Italy and Spain. T cells, B-cell-depleted T cells, or PBMCs supplied cDNA or gDNA.

Per the original methods: Reference gene primers were amplified, and this amplification served to estimate nucleated cell counts. Using immunoSEQ multiplex PCR, the repertoire was profiled, and TCRdb retains in-frame clones only, with some absent. V and J calls and clone size are as listed in that table; D and trimming were resolved from the DNA. The table shows around 99,000 clones, with 84% occurring only once. This CDR3 region has 13 residues. The V end was cut by 4 bases, the J end by 0 bases, with 6 bases between. CDR1 and CDR2 from the germline V gene are MNHEY and SVGAGI. Sequencing used peripheral blood. This rearrangement joins TRBV6-5 to TRBJ1-1; D is possibly TRBD1 (6 bases). The clonotype originates from a human donor in a cohort sampled during active COVID-19. The CDR3 loop reads CASSWTVNTEAFF. The CDR3 region has the DNA TGTGCCAGCAGTTGGACAGTGAACACTGAAGCTTTCTTT.